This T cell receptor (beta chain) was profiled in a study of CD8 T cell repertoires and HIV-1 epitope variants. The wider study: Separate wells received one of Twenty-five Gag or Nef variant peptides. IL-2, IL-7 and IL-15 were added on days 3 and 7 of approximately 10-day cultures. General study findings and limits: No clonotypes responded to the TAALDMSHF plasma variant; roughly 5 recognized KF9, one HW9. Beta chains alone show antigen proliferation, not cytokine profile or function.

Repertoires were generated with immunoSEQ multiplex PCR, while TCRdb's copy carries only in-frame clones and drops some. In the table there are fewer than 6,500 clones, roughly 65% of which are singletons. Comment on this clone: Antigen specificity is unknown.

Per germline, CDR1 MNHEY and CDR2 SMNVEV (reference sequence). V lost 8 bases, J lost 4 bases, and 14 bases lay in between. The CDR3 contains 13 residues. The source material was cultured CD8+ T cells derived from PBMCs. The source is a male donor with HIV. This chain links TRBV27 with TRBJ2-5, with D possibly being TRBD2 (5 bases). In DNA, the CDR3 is TGTGCCAGCCGTCGAGGGATTGGAGAGACCCAGTACTTC. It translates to CASRRGIGETQYF.